The entry that follows covers one T cell receptor (beta chain) sequence. No antigen is known for it. Trimming cost V 4 bases and J 4 bases, with 8 bases left between them. Germline CDR1 reads SNHLY; CDR2 reads FYNNEI. The CDR3 contains 12 residues. This entry belongs to a study of breast tumors, draining lymph nodes, adjacent tissues. TCRdb itself ran the multiplex PCR reads through MiXCR, one entry per CDR3 protein. The data show about 180,000 distinct CDR3 sequences, 25% to 40% seen once. Study findings and constraints: That most tumor T cells come from lymph nodes remained unproven. The data were judged consistent with most tumor T cells coming from lymph node and expanding in tumor.

Axillary draining lymph nodes of breast cancer patients supplied the node samples. This TCR came from a female donor with breast cancer. Some clones in this sample may be carry-over from other donors' samples. The sample comprised axillary lymph node tissue. The V call is TRBV2, the J call TRBJ2-7, with D uncertain. CDR3 in amino acids: CASSGEVYEQYF. The CDR3 bases are TGTGCCAGCAGTGGAGAAGTATACGAGCAGTACTTC.